The 9 T cell receptor beta chains below were found in one sample sequenced in a study of T-cell reconstitution after alpha-beta-depleted transplantation in children listed by TCRdb under 2016. Receptor libraries were prepared by PCR. These reads were obtained on an Illumina HiSeq 2500. To normalize quantification of the TCRbeta repertoire, the TCR libraries were built with molecular barcoding that relied on unique molecular identifiers. TCRdb ran its own pipeline on the public reads, namely fastp trimming at Q25 and MiXCR clone calling, and kept in-frame beta chains. For every CDR3 protein sequence, its rows merge into one entry that carries the most common genes and DNA. Here the sample has 780,000 or so distinct CDR3 sequences; roughly 15% occur a single time. The ten largest clones capture approximately 4.5% of the sample. The treatment or condition label corresponds to: allogeneic hematopoietic cell transplantation with graft depleted of TCRalphabeta T cells and CD19 B cells.

Here the sequenced sample was PBMCs, mostly from graft donor cells, taken 360 days after TCRalphabeta/CD19-depleted stem cell transplant. These receptors were taken from a male patient between 10 and 17 years old who had a stem cell transplant for acute lymphoblastic leukemia, so the T cells may come from the graft donor.

Ten or more counts support this clonotype. The gene calls are TRBV29-1 and TRBJ1-2, with D uncertain. Trimming removed 1 base from V and 4 bases from J, with 22 bases in between. Germline values: CDR1 SQVTM, CDR2 ANQGSEA. The CDR3 length is 17 residues. CDR3 sequence reads: CSVEAAGEDLLSYGYTF. As DNA, the CDR3 is TGCAGCGTTGAAGCGGCAGGTGAGGACCTCCTATCCTATGGCTACACCTTC.

Only a few counts were recorded for this clonotype. The J gene is TRBJ2-7, the V gene TRBV29-1; 7 positions agree with TRBD1. Germline V lookup: CDR1 SQVTM, CDR2 ANQGSEA. V trimming: 4 bases; J trimming: 3 bases; junction bases outside the gene matches: 9. CDR3 length: 14 residues. CDR3: CSVAQGVGDYEQYF. The CDR3 DNA sequence: TGCAGCGTTGCCCAGGGGGTAGGTGACTACGAGCAGTACTTC.

The sample holds many counts of this clonotype. The chain uses TRBV5-1 and TRBJ2-3; D is perhaps TRBD2 (6 bases). V lost 0 bases, J lost 9 bases, and 11 bases lay in between. Per germline, CDR1 SGHRS and CDR2 YFSETQ. The CDR3 covers 13 residues. The CDR3, as DNA: TGCGCCAGCAGCTTGGAACTAGCTGAAACGCAGTATTTT. It specifies CASSLELAETQYF.

This clonotype was seen more than once but under ten times. The CDR3 protein is CASSLGVFGLAIFYEQYF. In DNA, the CDR3 is TGCGCCAGCAGCTTGGGTGTCTTCGGACTAGCAATATTCTACGAGCAGTACTTC. J is TRBJ2-7 and V is TRBV5-1; 8 bases are a match to TRBD2. The CDR3 extends over 18 amino acids. Germline V lookup: CDR1 SGHRS, CDR2 YFSETQ. Losses at the gene ends were 0 bases for V and 3 bases for J; bases not matched to a gene: 14.

This clonotype showed up just a few times. V is TRBV30 and J is TRBJ2-3; 7 positions match TRBD2. Germline-derived CDR1 and CDR2 are GTSNPN and SVGIG (reference sequence). V gave up 0 bases and J gave up 2 bases; unmatched junction bases: 8. The CDR3 runs to 16 residues. In DNA, the CDR3 is TGTGCCTGGAGTGTACTCCGCGGGAGAACCACAGATACGCAGTATTTT. This sequence encodes CAWSVLRGRTTDTQYF.

This clonotype was recorded a few times. The chain is built from TRBV2 and TRBJ2-1; 7 nucleotides align to TRBD2. This CDR3 has 16 amino acids. Germline values: CDR1 SNHLY, CDR2 FYNNEI. J lost 7 bases, V lost 2 bases, and 11 bases had no gene match. The CDR3: CASSETGTTYWNEQFF. The CDR3 coding sequence is TGTGCCAGCAGTGAAACCGGGACTACGTATTGGAATGAGCAGTTCTTC.

V is TRBV5-1 and J is TRBJ2-1; perhaps TRBD1 as D (6 bases). Germline assignment: CDR1 SGHRS and CDR2 YFSETQ. The CDR3 contains 15 residues. V shed 4 bases and J shed 3 bases, with 14 bases lying between them. Here the CDR3 reads CASSPVPTGYNEQFF. CDR3 nucleotides: TGCGCCAGCAGCCCCGTTCCGACAGGCTACAATGAGCAGTTCTTC.

This clonotype appeared a few times. The chain recombines TRBV7-9 with TRBJ1-4; D is ambiguous. The CDR3 spans 16 residues. The ends were cut back, 5 bases at V and 2 bases at J, with 15 bases in the middle. Germline V gene sequence: CDR1 SEHNR, CDR2 FQNEAQ (reference sequence). In nucleotides, the CDR3 is TGTGCCAGCAGCCCCGAAGCGGGAAGGACTAATGAAAAACTGTTTTTT. This encodes CASSPEAGRTNEKLFF.

This chain joins TRBV9 and TRBJ2-1; 12 nucleotides agree with TRBD2. The CDR3 extends over 17 amino acids. Per the germline V gene, CDR1 is SGDLS and CDR2 is YYNGEE. V dropped 0 bases and J dropped 7; count of bases not matched to a gene: 8. For the CDR3, the DNA is TGTGCCAGCAGCGTAGCGTCGACTAGCGGGAGAGAGAATGAGCAGTTCTTC. Protein sequence: CASSVASTSGRENEQFF.